This is a list of T cell receptor beta chains from one sample in a study of blood T cell repertoires in COVID-19. Measured with immunoSEQ multiplex PCR; TCRdb has only the in-frame clones, and not every one. The sample gives around 42,000 clones, 90% of which show up once; around 2.9% is in the top ten. Sample: peripheral blood. These receptors originate from a man between 45 and 60 years old with active COVID-19. CDR3s include the opening cysteine and the closing phenylalanine or tryptophan. D genes are given only for firm matches. For some rows the clone size is stated as once, few or many, or as a class when expanded; others skip it.

j_call | v_call | d_call | clone_size | cdr3_aa | cdr3_nt
TRBJ2-5 | TRBV12-3/TRBV12-4 | . | . | CASMNLPGETQYF | TGTGCCAGCATGAACCTTCCGGGGGAGACCCAGTACTTC
TRBJ2-7 | TRBV15 | TRBD2 | . | CATSRSRGGYNEQYF | TGTGCCACCAGCAGATCCCGGGGGGGGTACAACGAGCAGTACTTC
TRBJ2-1 | TRBV2 | . | . | CASSGRTNYNEQFF | TGTGCCAGCAGTGGTCGGACTAACTACAATGAGCAGTTCTTC
TRBJ1-1 | TRBV7-3 | TRBD1 | . | CASSLIGTGGTEAFF | TGTGCCAGCAGCTTAATCGGGACAGGGGGGACTGAAGCTTTCTTT
TRBJ1-5 | TRBV5-6 | TRBD1 | once | CASSLQGANQPQHF | TGTGCCAGCAGCTTACAGGGGGCCAATCAGCCCCAGCATTTT
TRBJ2-4 | TRBV7-3 | . | . | CASSLTSDGTAGNIQYF | TGTGCCAGCAGCTTAACCTCGGACGGGACAGCGGGAAACATTCAGTACTTC
TRBJ2-5 | TRBV20-1 | . | . | CSASGTAKGTQYF | TGCAGTGCTAGTGGGACTGCCAAGGGGACCCAGTACTTC
TRBJ1-4 | TRBV3-1/TRBV3-2 | . | . | CASSQSQGLEKLFF | TGTGCCAGCAGCCAGTCACAGGGATTGGAAAAACTGTTTTTT
TRBJ1-6 | TRBV18 | TRBD1 | . | CASSPPGTGHSPLHF | TGTGCCAGCTCACCACCCGGGACAGGGCATTCACCCCTCCACTTT
TRBJ2-3 | TRBV7-2 | . | . | CASSLGIATDTQYF | TGTGCCAGCAGCTTGGGCATCGCTACAGATACGCAGTATTTT
TRBJ2-3 | TRBV4-1 | . | . | CASSQVSGALNTQYF | TGCGCCAGCAGCCAAGTTTCAGGGGCGCTTAATACGCAGTATTTT
TRBJ2-1 | TRBV3-1/TRBV3-2 | . | . | CASSRARSSYNEQFF | TGTGCCAGCAGCCGAGCGCGGAGCTCCTACAATGAGCAGTTCTTC
TRBJ1-5 | TRBV6-5 | TRBD1 | . | CASTGTGTSQPQHF | TGTGCCAGCACCGGGACAGGGACAAGTCAGCCCCAGCATTTT
TRBJ2-1 | TRBV7-6 | TRBD2 | . | CASSPRGTSGGSSYNEQFF | TGTGCCAGCAGCCCTAGGGGGACTAGCGGGGGAAGCTCCTACAATGAGCAGTTCTTC
TRBJ2-2 | TRBV11-3 | TRBD2 | few | CASSQASGSNTGELFF | TGTGCCAGCAGCCAAGCTAGCGGGTCCAACACCGGGGAGCTGTTTTTT
TRBJ2-2 | TRBV12-3/TRBV12-4 | . | . | CASSFQGPGELFF | TGTGCCAGCAGTTTTCAGGGTCCCGGGGAGCTGTTTTTT
TRBJ1-1 | TRBV5-6 | . | . | CASSLSQSRKEAFF | TGTGCCAGCAGCTTGTCTCAGTCAAGAAAAGAAGCTTTCTTT
TRBJ2-3 | TRBV7-9 | . | . | CASTRGVDTQYF | TGTGCCAGCACCCGGGGTGTAGATACGCAGTATTTT
TRBJ2-2 | TRBV18 | TRBD1 | . | CASSTLTGGFSGELFF | TGTGCCAGCTCAACCTTGACAGGGGGCTTTTCCGGGGAGCTGTTTTTT
TRBJ2-4 | TRBV28 | . | . | CASSDSSNIQYF | TGTGCCAGCAGCGACTCCTCGAACATTCAGTACTTC
TRBJ2-5 | TRBV7-2 | . | . | CASTSAGSETQYF | TGTGCCAGCACCTCCGCGGGATCGGAGACCCAGTACTTC
TRBJ2-2 | TRBV5-1 | . | few | CASKEGFDTGELFF | TGCGCCAGCAAAGAGGGATTCGACACCGGGGAGCTGTTTTTT
TRBJ1-6 | TRBV11-2 | . | . | CASSSDYRSPLHF | TGTGCCAGCAGCTCCGACTATCGATCACCCCTCCACTTT
TRBJ2-3 | TRBV10-2 | . | . | CASTRGAPDTQYF | TGCGCCAGCACCCGGGGGGCGCCAGATACGCAGTATTTT
TRBJ2-3 | TRBV7-3 | . | . | CASSLGGASRSTDTQYF | TGTGCCAGCAGCTTAGGCGGGGCTAGCCGAAGCACAGATACGCAGTATTTT
TRBJ2-7 | TRBV30 | . | . | CAWKGPRTYEQYF | TGTGCCTGGAAGGGGCCGCGTACCTACGAGCAGTACTTC
TRBJ1-5 | TRBV5-6 | TRBD1 | . | CASSTGQGRNQPQHF | TGTGCCAGCAGCACCGGACAGGGTCGAAATCAGCCCCAGCATTTT
TRBJ2-4 | TRBV28 | . | . | CASTTPRSSGAKNIQYF | TGTGCCAGCACTACCCCAAGGTCCAGCGGAGCCAAAAACATTCAGTACTTC
TRBJ1-4 | TRBV6-5 | . | . | CASSLTGPNEKLFF | TGTGCCAGCAGTCTGACAGGCCCTAATGAAAAACTGTTTTTT
TRBJ2-7 | TRBV5-6 | . | . | CASSPAGPGYQSYEQYF | TGTGCCAGCAGCCCCGCAGGCCCAGGGTACCAATCCTACGAGCAGTACTTC
TRBJ1-5 | TRBV4-1 | . | . | CASSQDTGQPQHF | TGCGCCAGCAGCCAAGATACCGGTCAGCCCCAGCATTTT
TRBJ2-5 | TRBV30 | TRBD1 | . | CAWSVHRGRETQYF | TGTGCCTGGAGTGTACACAGGGGAAGGGAGACCCAGTACTTC
TRBJ2-1 | TRBV29-1 | TRBD2 | . | CSVEPTLAGGGNEQFF | TGCAGCGTTGAACCTACTCTAGCGGGGGGCGGGAATGAGCAGTTCTTC
TRBJ2-1 | TRBV5-1 | . | . | CASSLQDQRNEQFF | TGCGCCAGCAGCTTACAGGACCAAAGAAATGAGCAGTTCTTC
TRBJ2-1 | TRBV6-5 | . | . | CASKSGMVVNEQFF | TGTGCCAGCAAATCGGGTATGGTGGTGAATGAGCAGTTCTTC
TRBJ1-2 | TRBV10-3 | . | . | CAISEFTGGDYGYTF | TGTGCCATCAGTGAGTTTACCGGAGGGGACTATGGCTACACCTTC
TRBJ1-1 | TRBV7-2 | TRBD1 | . | CASRWTGRNTEAFF | TGTGCCAGCAGATGGACAGGTCGGAACACTGAAGCTTTCTTT
TRBJ1-1 | TRBV5-8 | TRBD1 | . | CASSRQGATEAFF | TGTGCCAGCAGCAGACAGGGGGCAACTGAAGCTTTCTTT
TRBJ1-6 | TRBV5-5 | TRBD1 | once | CASSLVPTGGNSPLHF | TGTGCCAGCAGCTTGGTTCCCACAGGGGGGAATTCACCCCTCCACTTT
TRBJ2-2 | TRBV7-2 | TRBD1 | . | CASSLAWGQGAAGELFF | TGTGCCAGCAGCTTGGCTTGGGGACAGGGGGCGGCCGGGGAGCTGTTTTTT
TRBJ1-5 | TRBV28 | TRBD1 | once | CASTTWDRDQPQHF | TGTGCCAGCACCACTTGGGACAGGGATCAGCCCCAGCATTTT
TRBJ1-1 | TRBV7-9 | TRBD1 | once | CASSPQGQLNTEAFF | TGTGCCAGCAGCCCCCAGGGACAGTTGAACACTGAAGCTTTCTTT